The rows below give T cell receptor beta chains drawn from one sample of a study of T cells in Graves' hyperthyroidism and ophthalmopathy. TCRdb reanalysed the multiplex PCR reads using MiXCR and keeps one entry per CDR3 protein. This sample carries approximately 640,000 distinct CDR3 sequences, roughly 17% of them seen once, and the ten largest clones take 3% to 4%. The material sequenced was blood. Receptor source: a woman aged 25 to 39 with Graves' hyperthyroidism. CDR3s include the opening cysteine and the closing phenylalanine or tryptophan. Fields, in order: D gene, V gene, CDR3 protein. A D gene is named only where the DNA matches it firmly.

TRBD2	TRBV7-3	CTSSLNSGGNIQYF
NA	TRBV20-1	CSAIDRRRNQPQHF
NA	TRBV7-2	CASSLALRDTDTQYF
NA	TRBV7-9	CASSPAPTNSPLHF
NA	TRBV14	CASRRSLNTEAFF
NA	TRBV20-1	CSALTQDPPGYTF
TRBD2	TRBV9	CASSTRLTGTSGPRNEQFF
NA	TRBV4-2	CASSQEGSGANVLTF
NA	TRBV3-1	CASRRDSHSYEQYF
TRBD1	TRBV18	CASSPPGDRYNEQFF
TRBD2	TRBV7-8	CATIAGGEQYF
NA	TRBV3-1	CASSQVRGPGNTIYF
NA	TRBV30	CAWSTGSPHPAFF
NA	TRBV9	CASSVAIDGPYEQYF
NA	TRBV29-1	CSAGERQDTQYF
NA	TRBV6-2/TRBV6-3	CASSYSGKSGHTIEETQYF
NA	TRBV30	CAWSPTADGPDTQYF
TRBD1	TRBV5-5	CASSLQGKGETQYF
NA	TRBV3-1	CASSPGTAHDEQFF
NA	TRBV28	CASSNQVPSSYEQYF
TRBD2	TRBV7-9	CASSSGTRLRRHYEQYF
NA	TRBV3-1	CASSQLPRNTEAFF
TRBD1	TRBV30	CAWSGTGGESTDTQYF
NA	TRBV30	CAWSFGSYEQYF
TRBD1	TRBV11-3	CASSRQGLFDEQYF
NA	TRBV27	CASGYPANEQFF
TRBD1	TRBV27	CASSFYYSDRGADTQYF
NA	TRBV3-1	CASSQSYEQYF
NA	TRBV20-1	CSARDRLISYNEQFF
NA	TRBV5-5	CASSFPPTGRTGDEQFF
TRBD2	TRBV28	CACNDAGGPKEQYF
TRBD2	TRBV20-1	CSAQGTSGHTGELFF
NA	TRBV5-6	CASSLSGFAEAFF
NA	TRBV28	CASRTSETQYF
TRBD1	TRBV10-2	CASSGQGTDEKLFF
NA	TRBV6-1	CASSPTGMGEQYF
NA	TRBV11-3	CASSLNSQETQYF
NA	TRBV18	CASEEAGSQYF
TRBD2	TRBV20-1	CSARDLSGGETSGNLRGSYEQYF
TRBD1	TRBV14	CASSHHRDRGYGEQYF
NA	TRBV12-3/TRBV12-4	CASTWGSWNEQYF
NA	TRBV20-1	CSARDLYQADTGELFF
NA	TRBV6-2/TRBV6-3	CASTDQGDTGELFF
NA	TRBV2	CASRPRRNTEAFF
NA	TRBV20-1	CSASGQGPYEQYF
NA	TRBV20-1	CSARNWEKETQYF
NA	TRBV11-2	CASSTRVSSYEQYF
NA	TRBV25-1	CASRPSLGEAKNIQYF
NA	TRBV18	CASSPPEGEKLFF
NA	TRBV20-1	CSARVPRFNEKLFF
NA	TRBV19	CATGTVSTDTQYF